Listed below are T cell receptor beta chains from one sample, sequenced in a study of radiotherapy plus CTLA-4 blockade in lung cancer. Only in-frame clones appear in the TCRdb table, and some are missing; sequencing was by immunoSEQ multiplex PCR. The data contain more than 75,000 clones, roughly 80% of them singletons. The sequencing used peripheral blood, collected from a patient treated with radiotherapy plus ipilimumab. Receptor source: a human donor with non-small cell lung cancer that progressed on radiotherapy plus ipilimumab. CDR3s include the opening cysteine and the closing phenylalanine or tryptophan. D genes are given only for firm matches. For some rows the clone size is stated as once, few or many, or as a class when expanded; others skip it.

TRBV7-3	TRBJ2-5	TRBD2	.	TGTGCCAGCAGCCAGTCGGGAGGGCAAGAGACCCAGTACTTC	CASSQSGGQETQYF
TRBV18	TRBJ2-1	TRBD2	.	TGTGCCAGCTCACCAGATCTCCTAGCGGGAGGGGGGACGCGGCAGTTCTTC	CASSPDLLAGGGTRQFF
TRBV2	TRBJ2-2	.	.	TGTGCCAGCAGGGCTATCGGGGAGCTGTTTTTT	CASRAIGELFF
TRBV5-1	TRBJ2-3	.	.	TGCGCCAGCAGCTTGGATCAGGGGAGCACAGATACGCAGTATTTT	CASSLDQGSTDTQYF
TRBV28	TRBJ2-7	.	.	TGTGCCAGCAGTGCCCCCGGGACACTCGCCGAGCAGTACTTC	CASSAPGTLAEQYF
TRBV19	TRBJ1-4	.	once	TGTGCCAGTAGTGCCTTCGATCCCGATGAAAAACTGTTTTTT	CASSAFDPDEKLFF
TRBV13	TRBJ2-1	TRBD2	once	TGTGCCAGCAGCCCTAGCGGGAGGGACAATGAGCAGTTCTTC	CASSPSGRDNEQFF
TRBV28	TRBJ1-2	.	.	TGTGCCAGCACCCCATCAACGGGTCATGGCTACACCTTC	CASTPSTGHGYTF
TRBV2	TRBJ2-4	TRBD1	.	TGTGCCAGCAGCTCCGGGACAGGCACAAACATTCAGTACTTC	CASSSGTGTNIQYF
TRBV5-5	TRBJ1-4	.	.	TGTGCCAGCAGCTTGGAGATCGGGGTGCTCGGTGAAAAACTGTTTTTT	CASSLEIGVLGEKLFF
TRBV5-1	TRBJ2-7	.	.	TGCGCCAGCAGCCCCCCTGGGAGTCTCTACGAGCAGTACTTC	CASSPPGSLYEQYF
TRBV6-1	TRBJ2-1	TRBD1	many	TGTGCCAGCAGTGAAAACCGCGGACAGGTCCATGAGCAGTTCTTC	CASSENRGQVHEQFF
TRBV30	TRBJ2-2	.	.	TGTGCCTGGAGTGGGACAGCGAGCCTTACGAACACCGGGGAGCTGTTTTTT	CAWSGTASLTNTGELFF
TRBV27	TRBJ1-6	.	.	TGTGCCAGCAGAGGACTTTCCAGCTCCTATAATTCACCCCTCCACTTT	CASRGLSSSYNSPLHF
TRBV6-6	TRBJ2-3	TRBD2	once	TGTGCCAGCGGAGTACTAGCGGGATCAGCAGATACGCAGTATTTT	CASGVLAGSADTQYF
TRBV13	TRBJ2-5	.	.	TGTGCCAGCAGCTTAAGTGGACTTGGGGAGACCCAGTACTTC	CASSLSGLGETQYF
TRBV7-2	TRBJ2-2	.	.	TGTGCCAGCACCTCGATACTACCGGCCGGGGAGCTGTTTTTT	CASTSILPAGELFF
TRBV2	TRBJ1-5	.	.	TGTGCCAGCACCCATCGGTTAGGGGACCAGCCCCAGCATTTT	CASTHRLGDQPQHF
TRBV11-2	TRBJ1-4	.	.	TGTGCCAGCAGCTTAGGGAATAGGGCGAATAATGAAAAACTGTTTTTT	CASSLGNRANNEKLFF
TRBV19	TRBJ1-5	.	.	TGTGCCAGTAGTATTGTGTTGATGAGCAATCAGCCCCAGCATTTT	CASSIVLMSNQPQHF
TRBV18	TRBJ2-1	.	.	TGTGCCAGCTCTATAACGGGGGACAGATACAATGAGCAGTTCTTC	CASSITGDRYNEQFF
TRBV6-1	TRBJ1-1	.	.	TGTGCCAGCAGTGATACGAGCCCAGGCACTGAAGCTTTCTTT	CASSDTSPGTEAFF
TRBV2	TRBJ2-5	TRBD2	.	TGTGCCAGCAGGGAGGAGCTAGCGGGAGGAGCTGGTCCCCTGGGGACCCAGTACTTC	CASREELAGGAGPLGTQYF
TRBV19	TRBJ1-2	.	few	TGTGCCAGTAGTATCGAGGGCAGGTCAGTAGGTGGCTACACCTTC	CASSIEGRSVGGYTF
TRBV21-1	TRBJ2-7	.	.	TGTGCCAGCAGCAAAAGGGCGGGCGCGTACTTC	CASSKRAGAYF
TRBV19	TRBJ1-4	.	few	TGTGCCAGTAGTTCGGACCGCCCGAATGAAAAACTGTTTTTT	CASSSDRPNEKLFF
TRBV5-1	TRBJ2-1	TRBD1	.	TGCGCCAGCAGCACCCAGGACAGGGGGTATTCCGATGAGCAGTTCTTC	CASSTQDRGYSDEQFF
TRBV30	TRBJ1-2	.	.	TGTGCCTGGAGTGCCACCGAGTATGGCTACACCTTC	CAWSATEYGYTF
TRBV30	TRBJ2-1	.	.	TGTGCCTGGAGTGCTATCCCGTGGACCCGGTGGGGGTTAAACAATGAGCAGTTCTTC	CAWSAIPWTRWGLNNEQFF
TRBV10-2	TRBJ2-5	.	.	TGCGCCAGCAGTTTAAGGGATGGCGGCCAGTACTTC	CASSLRDGGQYF
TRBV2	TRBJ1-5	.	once	TGTGCCAGCAGGAGGGGGGGAAGTCAGCCCCAGCATTTT	CASRRGGSQPQHF
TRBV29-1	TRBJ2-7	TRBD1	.	TGCAGCGTGGCACCGGGACAGGGGTTCGACGAGCAGTACTTC	CSVAPGQGFDEQYF
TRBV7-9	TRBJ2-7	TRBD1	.	TGTGCCAGCAGCCCATACCACCGGGACAGTTTCTACGAGCAGTACTTC	CASSPYHRDSFYEQYF
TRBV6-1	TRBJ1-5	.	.	TGTGCCAGCAGTGAAATCGGGTTTCCTCAGCCCCAGCATTTT	CASSEIGFPQPQHF
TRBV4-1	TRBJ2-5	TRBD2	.	TGCGCCAGCAGCCAAGATTGGACTAGTGGAGAGACCCAGTACTTC	CASSQDWTSGETQYF
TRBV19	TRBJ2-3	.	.	TGTGCCAGTTCAACAGGGTCAAGAGATACGCAGTATTTT	CASSTGSRDTQYF
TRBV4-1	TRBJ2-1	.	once	TGCGCCAGCAGCTGGGACGACCCCAATGAGCAGTTCTTC	CASSWDDPNEQFF
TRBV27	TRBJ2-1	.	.	TGTGCCAGCAGTTTAGGAGGCCCCCCCAATGAGCAGTTCTTC	CASSLGGPPNEQFF
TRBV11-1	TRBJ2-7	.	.	TGTGCCAGCAGTTTTACCGCCTCTAGCGCGAGCTCCTACGAGCAGTACTTC	CASSFTASSASSYEQYF
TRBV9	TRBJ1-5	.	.	TGTGCCAGCAGCGTAGTAGGCAGAACTCTTAATCAGCCCCAGCATTTT	CASSVVGRTLNQPQHF
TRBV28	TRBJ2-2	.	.	TGTGCCAGCAGGCATAGCAACACCGGGGAGCTGTTTTTT	CASRHSNTGELFF
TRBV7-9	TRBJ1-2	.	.	TGTGCCAGCAGCTTAGATGGTGGCTACACCTTC	CASSLDGGYTF
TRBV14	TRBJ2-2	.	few	TGTGCCAGCAGCCAAGAGCGTATCAGGGGGGAGCTGTTTTTT	CASSQERIRGELFF
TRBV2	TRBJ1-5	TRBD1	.	TGTGCCAGCAGCGACAGGGGTAGCAATCAGCCCCAGCATTTT	CASSDRGSNQPQHF
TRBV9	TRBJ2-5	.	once	TGTGCCAGCAGCAAAGGTGGGGGAGAGACCCAGTACTTC	CASSKGGGETQYF
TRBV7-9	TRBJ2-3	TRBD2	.	TGTGCCAGCAGCTTTACTAGCGCGCGCACAGATACGCAGTATTTT	CASSFTSARTDTQYF